This T cell receptor (beta chain) originates from a study of Graves' ophthalmopathy and Graves' hyperthyroidism. Study-level information: Hyperthyroidism qualified as stable when ophthalmopathy did not develop within 18 months of follow-up.

Regarding this clonotype: An end of the junction does not agree with germline; a read error may underlie this.

The study recruited hyperthyroidism patients aged 18 to 65 who were newly diagnosed, under 2 months' duration. Other autoimmune diseases, uncontrolled infections, pregnancy and lactation each led to patient exclusion. Beta-chain TCR CDR3 regions were amplified from RNA transcripts. In the first round, RT-PCR was carried out with HTBI primers, and a multiplex PCR formed the second round. Via MiXCR, TCRdb re-called the multiplex PCR reads, giving one row per CDR3 protein. The data show over a million distinct CDR3 sequences, roughly 35% seen once. The CDR3 loop spans 12 amino acids. Germline loops: CDR1 SSHAT, CDR2 FNYEAQ (reference sequence).

Input material: peripheral blood or thyroid tissue (not recorded which). The chain couples TRBV7-7 to TRBJ2-5; possibly TRBD2 for D (5 bases). This clonotype originated in an adult man with Graves' hyperthyroidism. Here the CDR3 reads CASSQGGEAQYF. The CDR3 DNA is TGCGCCAGCAGCCAAGGAGGAGAGGCCCAGTACTTC.